This entry lists 13 T cell receptor beta chains sequenced from one sample in a study of blood T cells in healthy people across ages. Through a sample-barcoded 5' primer and a J-beta primer mix, a second PCR was run for roughly 6 to 11 cycles. MiXCR, run by TCRdb on the 5' RACE reads, gives a single entry per CDR3 protein. The table lists 850,000 to 950,000 distinct CDR3 sequences, around 26% of them singletons, with approximately 15% in the top ten. The sequencing input was blood. Source of these receptors: a woman older than 75 in good health.

This clonotype appeared a few times. This chain uses TRBV12-3 or TRBV12-4 with TRBJ2-1, with 7 bases fitting TRBD1. The CDR3 length is 13 residues. V trimming: 7 bases; J trimming: 5 bases; junction bases outside the gene matches: 5. In nucleotides, the CDR3 is TGTGCCAGCAACCGGGACAGCGACAATGAGCAGTTCTTC. Its translation: CASNRDSDNEQFF.

A remark on this clonotype: A much larger clone sits a single nucleotide away, making a read error possible. V usage is TRBV7-2 and J usage is TRBJ2-1, with TRBD2 as a possible D gene (6 bases). This CDR3 has 19 amino acids. Germline V gives CDR1 SGHTA, CDR2 FQGNSA. V lost 6 bases, J lost 4 bases, and 28 bases lay in between. In nucleotides, the CDR3 is TGTGCCAGCAGTCCGACGAGGACTCATCTAGCGAATCCGTACAATGAGCAGTTCTTC. This translates into CASSPTRTHLANPYNEQFF.

A note on this clonotype: This may arise from a read error, as a much more abundant clone is one base away. This rearrangement joins TRBV3-1 to TRBJ1-1; no firm D call. CDR1 and CDR2 (germline): LGHDT, YNNKEL (reference sequence). Trimming pared 4 bases from V and 7 bases from J, leaving 10 bases between. The CDR3 extends over 12 amino acids. In nucleotides, the CDR3 is TGTGCCAGCAGCCCGGGAGAGGTTGAAGCTTTCTTT. It encodes CASSPGEVEAFF. Looking up the rest from reference TRBV3-1 and TRBJ1-1 gives the full variable domain: DTAVSQTPKYLVTQMGNDKSIKCEQNLGHDTMYWYKQDSKKFLKIMFSYNNKELIINETVPNRFSPKSPDKAHLNLHINSLELGDSAVYFCASSPGEVEAFFGQGTRLTVV.

This clonotype was counted many times. The J gene is TRBJ1-2, the V gene TRBV12-3 or TRBV12-4; 8 bases fit TRBD1. CDR3 length: 13 amino acids. V lost 6 bases and J lost 7; bases outside the gene matches: 7. CDR3 nucleotide sequence: TGTGCCAGCAGCCTGGACAGGGCGAGTGGCTACACCTTC. Translating gives CASSLDRASGYTF.

This clonotype was seen more than once but under ten times. The CDR3 region has the DNA TGTGCCAGCAGCTTGGTGACCGTGAACACTGAAGCTTTCTTT. Translated: CASSLVTVNTEAFF. The chain links TRBV5-5 to TRBJ1-1, with unresolved D. The germline CDR1 and CDR2 sequences are SGHKS and YYEKEE (reference sequence). V lost 0 bases and J 0 bases, leaving 6 bases between the germline ends. There are 14 residues in the CDR3.

To note about this clonotype: Given a much more abundant clone one base away, this may be a read error. V is TRBV2 and J is TRBJ2-3; TRBD1 might be the D (5 bases). Germline CDR1 reads SNHLY; CDR2 reads FYNNEI. There are 12 residues in the CDR3. The chain's CDR3 is CDSSEVQGTQYF. The DNA for the CDR3 is TGTGACAGCAGTGAAGTCCAGGGTACGCAGTATTTT.

Concerning this clonotype: This sequence may be a read error, since a much larger clone differs from it by one base. The CDR3 is CASSLGRNGNQPQHF. CDR3 bases: TGTGCCAGCAGTTTGGGCAGGAACGGAAATCAGCCCCAGCATTTT. The chain recombines TRBV7-2 with TRBJ1-5; D unclear. The CDR3 loop spans 15 amino acids. V was trimmed by 6 bases and J by 4 bases, leaving 16 bases between them. Germline assignment: CDR1 SGHTA and CDR2 FQGNSA. Complete variable domain (other parts from reference TRBV7-2 and TRBJ1-5): GAGVSQSPSNKVTEKGKDVELRCDPISGHTALYWYRQSLGQGLEFLIYFQGNSAPDKSGLPSDRFSAERTGGSVSTLTIQRTQQEDSAVYLCASSLGRNGNQPQHFGDGTRLSIL.

The V gene is TRBV5-1, the J gene TRBJ2-2; 8 bases are a match to TRBD2. V was clipped by 4 bases and J by 2 bases; unmatched bases: 7. CDR1 is SGHRS, CDR2 YFSETQ, per germline. The CDR3 sequence is 16 residues long. Here the CDR3 DNA reads TGCGCCAGCAGCCCCTTTAGCGGGGCTAACACCGGGGAGCTGTTTTTT. Translation gives CASSPFSGANTGELFF.

Ten or more counts support this clonotype. This chain uses TRBV7-9 with TRBJ2-5, with 7 bases identical to TRBD1. Germline V gene sequence: CDR1 SEHNR, CDR2 FQNEAQ (reference sequence). The V gene end was trimmed by 3 bases and the J gene end by 3 bases; junction bases not matched to a gene: 7. The CDR3 runs to 15 residues. CDR3 protein: CASSFPGGLEETQYF. The CDR3, as DNA: TGTGCCAGCAGCTTCCCAGGGGGATTAGAAGAGACCCAGTACTTC.

This clonotype was seen a handful of times. The CDR3 coding sequence is TGCGCCAGCAGCTTGGGGGGTGAAGGGGGGCAACGCTGCGAGCAGTACTTC. Its translation: CASSLGGEGGQRCEQYF. The rearrangement uses TRBV5-1 and TRBJ2-7; the D gene could be TRBD1 or TRBD2 (6 bases each). Germline V CDR1 and CDR2: SGHRS, YFSETQ. V dropped 0 bases and J dropped 6 bases, with 22 bases sitting between them. The CDR3 has 17 amino acids.

This clonotype was counted many times. In DNA form, the CDR3 reads TGTGCCAGCAGAGTACTAGCGGGGGCCTCCTACGAGCAGTACTTC. Its protein is CASRVLAGASYEQYF. The chain joins TRBV6-1 to TRBJ2-7, with 11 bases aligning to TRBD2. The J segment lost 0 bases and the V segment lost 6 bases, leaving 4 bases of the junction unmatched. The CDR3 length is 15 residues. The V gene's germline CDR1 is MNHNS and CDR2 SASEGT.

The CDR3: CSASNGQGNQPQHF. The CDR3 DNA is TGCAGTGCTTCTAATGGACAGGGGAATCAGCCCCAGCATTTT. The J gene is TRBJ1-5, the V gene TRBV20-1, with 9 nucleotides matching TRBD1. V trimming: 5 bases; J trimming: 4 bases; junction bases outside the gene matches: 6. Germline CDR1 DFQATT, CDR2 SNEGSKA (reference sequence). This CDR3 is 14 amino acids long.

The V call is TRBV9, the J call TRBJ2-5; 8 positions agree with TRBD2. V lost 1 base to trimming and J lost 5 bases; unmatched junction nucleotides: 4. The germline V gene encodes CDR1 SGDLS and CDR2 YYNGEE. This CDR3 region has 14 residues. This chain's CDR3 is CASSVPGGGETQYF. CDR3 bases: TGTGCCAGCAGCGTACCGGGAGGGGGGGAGACCCAGTACTTC. Together with reference TRBV9 and TRBJ2-5, the CDR3 gives the full variable domain: DSGVTQTPKHLITATGQRVTLRCSPRSGDLSVYWYQQSLDQGLQFLIQYYNGEERAKGNILERFSAQQFPDLHSELNLSSLELGDSALYFCASSVPGGGETQYFGPGTRLLVL.